The 30 T cell receptor beta chains reported below all come from one sample, sequenced in a study of cytomegalovirus exposure and HLA in healthy donors. The study ran its PCR with 60 Vbeta and 13 Jbeta primers. Some clones are missing from TCRdb's copy, which holds only in-frame ones; the method was immunoSEQ multiplex PCR. The sample lists roughly 140,000 clones, approximately 68% seen once, with 2% to 2.5% in the top ten. What was sequenced was PBMCs. The receptors stem from a man in his forties in good health and CMV-seronegative.

This clone occurred once. The chain uses TRBV9 and TRBJ2-1; 10 bases are a match to TRBD2. In germline, CDR1 is SGDLS, CDR2 YYNGEE. The CDR3 totals 19 residues. V lost 1 base and J lost 1; bases outside the gene matches: 11. The CDR3 loop is CASSVSQRGGPMSYNEQFF. The CDR3 DNA is TGTGCCAGCAGCGTAAGTCAGCGGGGGGGCCCGATGTCCTACAATGAGCAGTTCTTC.

The genes are TRBV6-1 and TRBJ2-2; D gene unclear. The germline CDR1 and CDR2 sequences are MNHNS and SASEGT. Trimming removed 2 bases from V and 6 bases from J, with 7 bases in between. The CDR3 consists of 13 residues. The chain's CDR3 is CASSEFAPGELFF. As DNA, the CDR3 is TGTGCCAGCAGTGAATTTGCGCCCGGGGAGCTGTTTTTT.

The count of this clone is one. The chain carries TRBV30 and TRBJ1-2, with D perhaps matching TRBD1 (5 bases). V dropped 5 bases and J dropped 4 bases, with 17 bases sitting between them. The V gene's germline CDR1 is GTSNPN and CDR2 SVGIG (reference sequence). The CDR3 spans 14 residues. This CDR3 is CAWGPGGRSYGYTF. CDR3 bases: TGTGCCTGGGGCCCCGGGGGTAGGAGCTATGGCTACACCTTC.

V is TRBV5-1 and J is TRBJ1-1; TRBD1 is a possible D gene (5 bases). The CDR3 covers 19 residues. V shed 0 bases and J shed 0 bases, with 21 bases lying between them. Germline CDR1 SGHRS, CDR2 YFSETQ. For the CDR3, the DNA is TGCGCCAGCAGCTTGGGGTTCTCATACAGGTCGCCCATGAACACTGAAGCTTTCTTT. It is translated as CASSLGFSYRSPMNTEAFF. Filled out from reference TRBV5-1 and TRBJ1-1, the complete variable domain reads KAGVTQTPRYLIKTRGQQVTLSCSPISGHRSVSWYQQTPGQGLQFLFEYFSETQRNKGNFPGRFSGRQFSNSRSEMNVSTLELGDSALYLCASSLGFSYRSPMNTEAFFGQGTRLTVV.

The chain is built from TRBV6-1 and TRBJ2-5; TRBD1 might be the D (6 bases). The J call is uncertain, as TRBJ2-7 better fits the DNA end. This CDR3 spans 13 amino acids. Germline V CDR1 and CDR2: MNHNS, SASEGT. The CDR3, as DNA: TGTGCCAGCGACTTGACAGGACCCTACGAGCAGTACTTC. Amino acids: CASDLTGPYEQYF.

This chain joins TRBV19 and TRBJ1-6, with D possibly matching TRBD1 (5 bases). V gave up 5 bases and J gave up 7 bases, with 15 bases separating them. The CDR3 has 15 residues. Germline-derived CDR1 and CDR2 are LNHDA and SQIVND (reference sequence). CDR3 region: CASSSDHGGNSPLHF. The CDR3 coding sequence is TGTGCCAGTAGTTCGGACCACGGGGGAAATTCACCCCTCCACTTT.

The V gene is TRBV7-2, the J gene TRBJ2-7; D possibly corresponds to TRBD2 (6 bases). The CDR3 is 14 amino acids. Trimming took 6 bases from V and 2 from J, leaving 14 bases between them. Germline CDR1 and CDR2: SGHTA and FQGNSA. The CDR3 nucleotides read TGTGCCAGCAGGAACCGGGACTGGCCCTACGAGCAGTACTTC. As protein: CASRNRDWPYEQYF. Full variable domain (missing parts from reference TRBV7-2 and TRBJ2-7): GAGVSQSPSNKVTEKGKDVELRCDPISGHTALYWYRQSLGQGLEFLIYFQGNSAPDKSGLPSDRFSAERTGGSVSTLTIQRTQQEDSAVYLCASRNRDWPYEQYFGPGTRLTVT.

This clone has just a few counts. The chain links TRBV5-1 to TRBJ2-2; 8 bases line up with TRBD1. Germline loops: CDR1 SGHRS, CDR2 YFSETQ. J lost 4 bases, V lost 2 bases, and 7 bases had no gene match. The CDR3 is 16 amino acids. The CDR3 nucleotides read TGCGCCAGCAGCTTCCAAGCGGACAGGGCCACCGGGGAGCTGTTTTTT. Encoded protein: CASSFQADRATGELFF.

This clone was seen more than once but under ten times. The genes are TRBV11-2 and TRBJ1-3; TRBD1 is a possible D gene (5 bases). Germline V gene sequence: CDR1 SGHAT, CDR2 FQNNGV. CDR3 size: 16 residues. Trimming cost V 0 bases and J 3 bases, with 12 bases left between them. CDR3: CASSLDLGAFGNTIYF. The CDR3 DNA reads TGTGCCAGCAGCTTAGATCTAGGGGCGTTTGGAAACACCATATATTTT.

This clone has just one count. The rearrangement joins TRBV7-2 to TRBJ2-3; 11 nucleotides align to TRBD2. The length of the CDR3 is 17 residues. Looked up from germline, CDR1 is SGHTA and CDR2 is FQGNSA. V lost 3 bases to trimming and J lost 5 bases; unmatched junction nucleotides: 10. This CDR3 reads CASSLYSGRAYQDTQYF. The CDR3 nucleotides are TGTGCCAGCAGCTTGTATAGCGGGAGGGCCTATCAAGATACGCAGTATTTT.

The V gene is TRBV7-2, the J gene TRBJ2-7; TRBD2 matches 8 bases. CDR3 length: 14 residues. V lost 0 bases to trimming and J lost 7 bases; unmatched junction nucleotides: 5. Germline V lookup: CDR1 SGHTA, CDR2 FQGNSA. The DNA of the CDR3 is TGTGCCAGCAGCTTAGCGTTCTCGGGGGGGGAGCAGTACTTC. Amino acids: CASSLAFSGGEQYF.

The sample holds a few counts of this clone. The chain is built from TRBV10-2 and TRBJ2-7; possible D gene TRBD1, 6 bases. Trimming cost V 6 bases and J 5 bases, with 20 bases left between them. From germline, CDR1 is WSHSY and CDR2 SAAADI. This CDR3 contains 15 residues. This chain's CDR3 is CASSSTGTRPNEQYF. The CDR3 bases are TGCGCCAGCAGCTCTACGGGGACACGGCCCAACGAGCAGTACTTC.

The V call is TRBV7-2, the J call TRBJ2-6; D is ambiguous. Trimming cost V 2 bases and J 0 bases, with 5 bases left between them. Germline CDR1 is SGHTA and CDR2 is FQGNSA. The CDR3 extends over 15 amino acids. The CDR3 DNA reads as TGTGCCAGCAGCTTAACCAGCTCTGGGGCCAACGTCCTGACTTTC. Translated: CASSLTSSGANVLTF.

This chain links TRBV28 with TRBJ2-7, with TRBD1 matching 8 bases. The CDR3 has 13 amino acids. The ends lost 2 bases at V and 4 bases at J; junction bases unmatched: 1. The V gene's germline CDR1 is MDHEN and CDR2 SYDVKM. CDR3 DNA: TGTGCCAGCAGTTTAACAGGGGGATACGAGCAGTACTTC. Its protein is CASSLTGGYEQYF.

This chain uses TRBV10-1 with TRBJ2-3; TRBD1 matches 7 bases. Trimming cost V 2 bases and J 0 bases; bases outside gene matches: 14. The CDR3 loop spans 19 amino acids. In germline, CDR1 is WNHNN, CDR2 SYGVQD (reference sequence). The DNA of the CDR3 is TGCGCCAGCAGTGAGCTCCGGGACAGCCCTTTGTGGAGCACAGATACGCAGTATTTT. Encoded protein: CASSELRDSPLWSTDTQYF.

The chain employs TRBV14 and TRBJ2-5, with a possible D match to TRBD1 (5 bases). The CDR3 loop spans 13 amino acids. CDR1 SGHDN and CDR2 FVKESK come from the germline V gene. V was clipped by 0 bases and J by 10 bases, with 12 bases between them. The CDR3 nucleotides are TGTGCCAGCAGCCAAGATCAAGGGGCCGACCAGTACTTC. Translating it yields CASSQDQGADQYF.

The V call is TRBV29-1, the J call TRBJ2-7; 14 nucleotides align to TRBD2. V trimming: 1 base; J trimming: 3 bases; junction bases outside the gene matches: 5. The CDR3 runs 16 residues. The germline gives CDR1 SQVTM, CDR2 ANQGSEA. DNA for the CDR3: TGCAGCGTTGAAGGTGTGGGACTAGCGGGAGTCTACGAGCAGTACTTC. Protein sequence: CSVEGVGLAGVYEQYF.

This sequence joins TRBV6-6 and TRBJ1-1; D is unclear. Trimming took off 2 bases at V and 8 bases at J, with 9 bases between the two ends. The CDR3 contains 12 residues. Germline V gene lookup returns CDR1 MNHNY and CDR2 SVGAGI (reference sequence). CDR3 protein: CASSYAAEEAFF. The DNA of the CDR3 is TGTGCCAGCAGTTACGCGGCAGAAGAAGCTTTCTTT.

V usage is TRBV9 and J usage is TRBJ2-5; D gene unclear. This CDR3 has 13 residues. Trimming left V 0 bases short and J 3 bases short, with 6 bases between. The germline V gene encodes CDR1 SGDLS and CDR2 YYNGEE. CDR3 in DNA: TGTGCCAGCAGCGTAGATAGAGAAGAGACCCAGTACTTC. This gives the protein CASSVDREETQYF.

This clone showed up just once. V gene TRBV4-2 combines with J gene TRBJ2-4; 8 nucleotides line up with TRBD2. Germline values: CDR1 LGHNA, CDR2 YNFKEQ. Trimming at V came to 4 bases and at J to 7 bases, leaving 12 bases not matched to a gene. This CDR3 region has 16 residues. Written as DNA, the CDR3 is TGTGCCAGCAGCCCCCGGACTAGCTACCTCGGGAACATTCAGTACTTC. Translating it yields CASSPRTSYLGNIQYF.

The chain carries TRBV6-5 and TRBJ2-7, with 9 nucleotides matching TRBD2. The CDR3 spans 14 residues. The germline V gene has CDR1 MNHEY and CDR2 SVGAGI. Trimming removed 2 bases from V and 7 bases from J; junction bases left unmatched: 6. CDR3 sequence: CASSYVAGAMEQYF. The CDR3 DNA reads as TGTGCCAGCAGTTACGTAGCGGGAGCAATGGAGCAGTACTTC.

The chain carries TRBV7-9 and TRBJ2-2, with D possibly being TRBD1 (6 bases). Between the trimmed V and J ends, which lost 7 bases and 4 bases, there was a span of 10 bases. The CDR3 sequence is 13 residues long. The germline V gene encodes CDR1 SEHNR and CDR2 FQNEAQ (reference sequence). The CDR3 protein is CASTLTGTGELFF. CDR3 bases: TGTGCCAGCACCCTGACAGGCACCGGGGAGCTGTTTTTT. Together with reference TRBV7-9 and TRBJ2-2, the CDR3 gives the full variable domain: DTGVSQNPRHKITKRGQNVTFRCDPISEHNRLYWYRQTLGQGPEFLTYFQNEAQLEKSRLLSDRFSAERPKGSFSTLEIQRTEQGDSAMYLCASTLTGTGELFFGEGSRLTVL.

The chain combines TRBV7-8 with TRBJ2-5; D is unresolved. Trimming removed 5 bases from V and 10 bases from J, with 11 bases in between. Germline V gene sequence: CDR1 SGHVS, CDR2 FQNEAQ. CDR3 size: 11 residues. CDR3 coding DNA: TGTGCCAGCAGCCCTACAAGAGGCCAGTACTTC. Residues: CASSPTRGQYF. The whole variable domain, filled in from reference TRBV7-8 and TRBJ2-5, reads GAGVSQSPRYKVAKRGQDVALRCDPISGHVSLFWYQQALGQGPEFLTYFQNEAQLDKSGLPSDRFFAERPEGSVSTLKIQRTQQEDSAVYLCASSPTRGQYFGPGTRLLVL.

The rearrangement uses TRBV10-3 and TRBJ2-1; D unresolved. The germline gives CDR1 ENHRY, CDR2 SYGVKD. The CDR3 is 14 amino acids. Trimming left V 2 bases short and J 12 bases short, with 17 bases between. The CDR3 protein is CAISETLRGPWQFF. CDR3 DNA: TGTGCCATCAGTGAGACCCTCCGCGGCCCCTGGCAGTTCTTC.

This clone came up once. The V and J genes are TRBV7-2 and TRBJ2-7, with TRBD1 matching over 9 bases. Looked up from germline, CDR1 is SGHTA and CDR2 is FQGNSA. V lost 4 bases to trimming and J lost 6 bases; unmatched junction nucleotides: 13. The CDR3 is 16 amino acids. The CDR3 DNA follows: TGTGCCAGCAGCTCCCGCCCCCCGGGACAGGGAAGCGAGCAGTACTTC. Protein product: CASSSRPPGQGSEQYF. The whole variable domain, remainder taken from reference TRBV7-2 and TRBJ2-7, is GAGVSQSPSNKVTEKGKDVELRCDPISGHTALYWYRQSLGQGLEFLIYFQGNSAPDKSGLPSDRFSAERTGGSVSTLTIQRTQQEDSAVYLCASSSRPPGQGSEQYFGPGTRLTVT.

This clone has just a few counts. CDR3 nucleotide sequence: TGTGCCATCAGCCCGATCGGAGGTACTGGTGAGCAGTACTTC. It codes for CAISPIGGTGEQYF. This chain links TRBV10-3 with TRBJ2-7, with a possible D match to TRBD2 (5 bases). Germline V gene sequence: CDR1 ENHRY, CDR2 SYGVKD. This CDR3 is built from 14 residues. With 6 bases removed from V and 7 bases from J, the gap between germline ends came to 19 bases.

This clone was seen just once. The chain employs TRBV15 and TRBJ2-1; D is perhaps TRBD2 (6 bases). The CDR3 runs to 16 residues. Germline CDR1 LNHNV, CDR2 YYDKDF (reference sequence). The V gene lost 3 bases and the J gene lost 4 bases, with 16 bases spanning the gap. In DNA form, the CDR3 reads TGTGCCACCAGCAGCGCGACTAGACTCCCTTACAATGAGCAGTTCTTC. As protein: CATSSATRLPYNEQFF.

The J gene is TRBJ1-1, the V gene TRBV7-9, with 7 bases identical to TRBD1. The V gene end was trimmed by 1 base and the J gene end by 7 bases; junction bases not matched to a gene: 3. Germline values: CDR1 SEHNR, CDR2 FQNEAQ (reference sequence). The CDR3 is made up of 13 amino acids. The CDR3 is CASSLETGLEAFF. The CDR3 coding sequence is TGTGCCAGCAGCTTAGAGACAGGGCTTGAAGCTTTCTTT. Drawing the rest from reference TRBV7-9 and TRBJ1-1, the complete variable domain is DTGVSQNPRHKITKRGQNVTFRCDPISEHNRLYWYRQTLGQGPEFLTYFQNEAQLEKSRLLSDRFSAERPKGSFSTLEIQRTEQGDSAMYLCASSLETGLEAFFGQGTRLTVV.

This clone has just one count. The chain carries TRBV28 and TRBJ1-1; 10 bases align to TRBD1. Trimming cost V 6 bases and J 0 bases; bases outside gene matches: 7. From germline, CDR1 is MDHEN and CDR2 SYDVKM. The length of the CDR3 is 16 residues. The CDR3 loop reads CASRPPGQGMNTEAFF. The CDR3 coding sequence is TGTGCCAGCAGACCCCCGGGACAGGGGATGAACACTGAAGCTTTCTTT.

This rearrangement joins TRBV7-9 to TRBJ1-3, with a weak D call TRBD1 (5 bases). Trimming shortened V by 4 bases and J by 0 bases, and 16 bases separated the two germline ends. Per the germline V gene, CDR1 is SEHNR and CDR2 is FQNEAQ (reference sequence). The CDR3 is 17 amino acids. Here the CDR3 reads CASSSSRGTVSGNTIYF. CDR3 nucleotides: TGTGCCAGCAGCTCCAGCCGGGGGACCGTCTCTGGAAACACCATATATTTT.